The 23 T cell receptor beta chains listed next were all sequenced from one sample in a study of identical twins. TCRdb reanalysed the 5' RACE reads using MiXCR and keeps one entry per CDR3 protein. The sample lists 600,000 to 850,000 distinct CDR3 sequences, approximately 18% occurring once. The same specimen was also included in a second study, on T cells expressing NK-cell markers.

Material: PBMCs. These receptors came from a woman between 18 and 29 years old in good health.

Ten or more counts support this clonotype. The chain joins TRBV7-3 to TRBJ2-1, with 7 bases identical to TRBD2. The CDR3 contains 14 residues. Germline assignment: CDR1 SGHTA and CDR2 FQGTGA. Unmatched junction bases numbered 6, after V lost 5 bases and J lost 5 bases. The CDR3 spells CASSPSSGNNEQFF. The CDR3 region has the DNA TGTGCCAGCAGCCCGTCTAGCGGAAACAATGAGCAGTTCTTC.

The table lists this clonotype with a few counts. The V gene is TRBV30, the J gene TRBJ2-1, with 10 bases fitting TRBD2. V was clipped by 2 bases and J by 7 bases; unmatched bases: 2. The length of the CDR3 is 13 residues. Per the germline V gene, CDR1 is GTSNPN and CDR2 is SVGIG (reference sequence). The CDR3 DNA is TGTGCCTGGAGTAAACTAGCGGGGAATGAGCAGTTCTTC. It specifies CAWSKLAGNEQFF. Variable domain in full (rest from reference TRBV30 and TRBJ2-1): SQTIHQWPATLVQPVGSPLSLECTVEGTSNPNLYWYRQAAGRGLQLLFYSVGIGQISSEVPQNLSASRPQDRQFILSSKKLLLSDSGFYLCAWSKLAGNEQFFGPGTRLTVL.

The DNA for the CDR3 is TGTGCCAGCAGCGACCCCAGTAGCGGGGGCCCCCGGGATCAACAAGAGACCCAGTACTTC. Its protein is CASSDPSSGGPRDQQETQYF. The V call is TRBV11-2, the J call TRBJ2-5, with 9 bases identical to TRBD2. Germline V gene sequence: CDR1 SGHAT, CDR2 FQNNGV. This CDR3 has 20 amino acids. V lost 5 bases, J lost 2 bases, and 21 bases stayed unmatched. Together with reference TRBV11-2 and TRBJ2-5, the CDR3 gives the full variable domain: EAGVAQSPRYKIIEKRQSVAFWCNPISGHATLYWYQQILGQGPKLLIQFQNNGVVDDSQLPKDRFSAERLKGVDSTLKIQPAKLEDSAVYLCASSDPSSGGPRDQQETQYFGPGTRLLVL.

J is TRBJ2-2 and V is TRBV6-1; 10 bases map to TRBD2. This CDR3 is 15 amino acids long. The V gene end was trimmed by 4 bases and the J gene end by 1 base; junction bases not matched to a gene: 0. Germline loops: CDR1 MNHNS, CDR2 SASEGT. The CDR3 bases are TGTGCCAGCAGTGGACTAGCGGGGAACACCGGGGAGCTGTTTTTT. It codes for CASSGLAGNTGELFF.

V gene TRBV9 combines with J gene TRBJ2-5; TRBD2 matches at 10 bases. The CDR3 sequence is 17 residues long. Trimming removed 3 bases from V and 3 bases from J; junction bases left unmatched: 11. Germline assignment: CDR1 SGDLS and CDR2 YYNGEE. CDR3 protein: CASSAPPRLAGEETQYF. CDR3 in DNA: TGTGCCAGCAGCGCACCCCCTAGGCTAGCGGGGGAAGAGACCCAGTACTTC.

The chain has TRBV7-9 and TRBJ2-2; 8 bases match TRBD2. This CDR3 region has 16 residues. From germline, CDR1 is SEHNR and CDR2 FQNEAQ (reference sequence). V shed 4 bases and J 5 bases; nucleotides not matched to a gene: 9. The DNA for the CDR3 is TGTGCCAGCAGCTCGAAGCGGGAGCGTAGGACCGGGGAGCTGTTTTTT. This gives the protein CASSSKRERRTGELFF.

A few counts support this clonotype. The chain recombines TRBV7-9 with TRBJ2-5; tentatively, D is TRBD1 (5 bases). This CDR3 contains 15 residues. The V and J ends lost 1 base and 1 base respectively, with 10 bases between them. Germline CDR1 and CDR2: SEHNR and FQNEAQ (reference sequence). The CDR3 DNA sequence: TGTGCCAGCAGCTTAGGAATTGGGGCCCAAGAGACCCAGTACTTC. This encodes CASSLGIGAQETQYF.

In its sample, this clonotype was seen a few times. This sequence joins TRBV12-3 or TRBV12-4 and TRBJ2-7; D gene unclear. V was pared by 6 bases and J by 7 bases, with 13 bases between. The CDR3 has 12 residues. The CDR3, as DNA: TGTGCCAGCAGGTTTGAGGCTACGGAGCAGTACTTC. Translated, it gives CASRFEATEQYF.

The CDR3 region is CSARDPDPNDSTDTQYF. The CDR3 DNA is TGCAGTGCTAGAGATCCCGACCCAAACGATAGCACAGATACGCAGTATTTT. The rearrangement joins TRBV20-1 to TRBJ2-3; no firm D call. The CDR3 length is 17 residues. Trimming cost V 0 bases and J 0 bases, with 16 bases left between them. Germline V CDR1 and CDR2: DFQATT, SNEGSKA (reference sequence).

V and J are TRBV14 and TRBJ2-4, with TRBD2 matching over 7 bases. The CDR3 has 16 amino acids. The V gene end was trimmed by 0 bases and the J gene end by 0 bases; junction bases not matched to a gene: 2. Germline CDR1 and CDR2: SGHDN and FVKESK. The CDR3 DNA is TGTGCCAGCAGCCAAGAAGCGGGGACAGCCAAAAACATTCAGTACTTC. It translates to CASSQEAGTAKNIQYF.

This clonotype turned up a few times. This chain joins TRBV29-1 and TRBJ2-5; 13 bases are a match to TRBD2. CDR1 SQVTM and CDR2 ANQGSEA come from the germline V gene. This CDR3 is 15 amino acids long. V lost 3 bases and J lost 2; bases outside the gene matches: 3. The CDR3 coding sequence is TGCAGCGTTGACGGGACTAGCGGGACTCAAGAGACCCAGTACTTC. Its protein product is CSVDGTSGTQETQYF.

This clonotype showed up just a few times. The chain combines TRBV21-1 with TRBJ2-3; the D call TRBD2 from the table was never checked on the DNA. TRBV21-1 is a known pseudogene. This CDR3 has 18 residues. The DNA of the CDR3 is TGTGCCAGCAGCAATGAGCCCGGGACTAGCGGCGTGAGGGATACGCAGTATTTT. Translation gives CASSNEPGTSGVRDTQYF.

This rearrangement joins TRBV11-1 to TRBJ2-1, with 12 positions matching TRBD2. The CDR3 is made up of 18 amino acids. Germline V gene data show CDR1 as SGHAT and CDR2 as FQDESV (reference sequence). V gave up 5 bases and J gave up 0 bases; unmatched junction bases: 8. CDR3 sequence (DNA): TGTGCCAGCAGCCAAGGGACTAGCGGGTTACACTCCTACAATGAGCAGTTCTTC. Amino acids: CASSQGTSGLHSYNEQFF. The entire variable domain, with the rest obtained from reference TRBV11-1 and TRBJ2-1, is as follows: EAEVAQSPRYKITEKSQAVAFWCDPISGHATLYWYRQILGQGPELLVQFQDESVVDDSQLPKDRFSAERLKGVDSTLKIQPAELGDSAMYLCASSQGTSGLHSYNEQFFGPGTRLTVL.

This clonotype was found a few times. The chain employs TRBV24-1 and TRBJ2-1; TRBD1 agrees at 10 bases. This CDR3 contains 16 residues. In germline, CDR1 is KGHDR, CDR2 SFDVKD. V lost 3 bases to trimming and J lost 4 bases; unmatched junction nucleotides: 5. The CDR3 loop reads CATSDRRDRGYNEQFF. CDR3 nucleotide sequence: TGTGCCACCAGTGATCGCCGGGACAGGGGATACAATGAGCAGTTCTTC.

In its sample, this clonotype was seen a few times. This rearrangement joins TRBV10-3 to TRBJ1-2; 7 positions agree with TRBD1. The length of the CDR3 is 13 residues. J gave up 8 bases and V 3 bases, and 6 bases lay outside the gene matches. Germline V gene data show CDR1 as ENHRY and CDR2 as SYGVKD. CDR3 loop: CAISEGTDHGYTF. CDR3 DNA sequence: TGTGCCATCAGTGAAGGGACAGATCACGGCTACACCTTC.

This clonotype was recorded a few times. The V gene is TRBV20-1, the J gene TRBJ2-1; weak D call: TRBD2 (6 bases). This CDR3 contains 16 residues. The V end lost 1 base, the J end lost 0 bases, and 13 bases lay between the germline ends. Germline lookup yields CDR1 DFQATT and CDR2 SNEGSKA (reference sequence). CDR3 nucleotides: TGCAGTGCTAGAGCAGGAGGGCCCAGCTCCTACAATGAGCAGTTCTTC. It is translated as CSARAGGPSSYNEQFF.

The V and J genes are TRBV5-1 and TRBJ2-2; 9 nucleotides align to TRBD2. The CDR3 has 15 residues. Per the germline V gene, CDR1 is SGHRS and CDR2 is YFSETQ. Trimming took 5 bases from V and 7 from J; bases not matched to a gene: 9. The CDR3 is CASRPGTSLSGELFF. CDR3 coding DNA: TGCGCCAGCAGACCCGGGACTAGCTTGAGCGGGGAGCTGTTTTTT. The full variable domain, with the rest looked up from reference TRBV5-1 and TRBJ2-2, is KAGVTQTPRYLIKTRGQQVTLSCSPISGHRSVSWYQQTPGQGLQFLFEYFSETQRNKGNFPGRFSGRQFSNSRSEMNVSTLELGDSALYLCASRPGTSLSGELFFGEGSRLTVL.

The chain combines TRBV27 with TRBJ2-7; D gene unclear. Trimming took 7 bases from V and 5 from J, leaving 9 bases between them. Germline CDR1 is MNHEY and CDR2 is SMNVEV (reference sequence). CDR3 size: 11 residues. CDR3 residues: CASNRGHEQYF. Written as DNA, the CDR3 is TGTGCCAGCAACCGTGGTCACGAGCAGTACTTC.

This clonotype was observed a few times. The chain joins TRBV7-2 to TRBJ2-1, with D perhaps TRBD2 (5 bases). The CDR3 spans 14 residues. The V end lost 1 base, the J end lost 13 bases, and 17 bases lay between the germline ends. Germline CDR1 is SGHTA and CDR2 is FQGNSA. The DNA for the CDR3 is TGTGCCAGCAGCTTAGACCGAGGCGGCCGGGAACAGTTCTTC. It specifies CASSLDRGGREQFF.

The chain has TRBV12-3 or TRBV12-4 and TRBJ1-1, with 7 bases aligning to TRBD1. This CDR3 comprises 19 residues. After removal of 2 bases from V and 2 bases from J, the junction contained 17 bases not matched to a gene. The CDR3 nucleotides read TGTGCCAGCAGTTTACGGACAGGCCCGGTGAGGAGGGGAAACACTGAAGCTTTCTTT. It codes for CASSLRTGPVRRGNTEAFF.

The chain has TRBV18 and TRBJ2-3; D is unclear. CDR1 and CDR2 (germline): KGHSH, LQKENI. The CDR3 has 16 amino acids. V shed 5 bases and J shed 1 base, with 16 bases lying between them. The CDR3 sequence: CASSTGRRSGTDTQYF. The DNA for the CDR3 is TGTGCCAGCTCAACCGGGCGAAGGAGTGGCACAGATACGCAGTATTTT.

This clonotype was detected once. V usage is TRBV29-1 and J usage is TRBJ2-2; TRBD1 agrees at 10 bases. Trimming took 5 bases from V and 4 from J; bases not matched to a gene: 4. The V gene's germline CDR1 is SQVTM and CDR2 ANQGSEA. There are 14 residues in the CDR3. The CDR3 here is CSVLGQGFTGELFF. The CDR3 nucleotides are TGCAGCGTTTTGGGACAGGGGTTCACCGGGGAGCTGTTTTTT.

This clonotype was detected only a few times. The J gene is TRBJ1-1, the V gene TRBV20-1; D unresolved. V lost 3 bases and J lost 0, with 8 bases in between. This CDR3 contains 13 residues. Germline V gene sequence: CDR1 DFQATT, CDR2 SNEGSKA (reference sequence). In DNA form, the CDR3 reads TGCAGTGCTAGTCAACAATTGAACACTGAAGCTTTCTTT. Encoded protein: CSASQQLNTEAFF.